Each of the 24 T cell receptor beta chains below was sequenced from the same sample in a study of shared clonotypes between healthy human individuals. The assay was immunoSEQ multiplex PCR, and TCRdb's table has in-frame clones only and misses some. The sample yields about 990,000 clones, about four fifths seen once. The source material was memory CD4+ T cells from PBMCs. Subset reported: CD45RA-negative fraction. These receptors all stem from a man in his late teens or twenties in good health. Some clones in this sample may be carry-over from other donors' samples.

This clone was found once. At one end the junction does not follow the germline gene, possibly because of a read error. The rearrangement uses TRBV6-1 and TRBJ2-7, with a tentative D call TRBD1 (5 bases). Germline V gene lookup returns CDR1 MNHNS and CDR2 SASEGT. There are 16 residues in the CDR3. The CDR3 DNA follows: TGTGCCAGCACTGAACAGGCCTTCACGAACTCCTACGAGCAGTACTTC. Residues: CASTEQAFTNSYEQYF.

The chain employs TRBV7-2 and TRBJ1-4, with 10 bases lining up with TRBD1. This CDR3 has 15 amino acids. V shed 2 bases, J shed 6 bases, and the junction held 3 bases outside the gene matches. Germline V CDR1 and CDR2: SGHTA, FQGNSA. The CDR3 spells CASSLWGTGDEKLFF. Here the CDR3 DNA reads TGTGCCAGCAGCTTATGGGGGACAGGGGATGAAAAACTGTTTTTT.

The CDR3 DNA reads as TGTGCCAGTAGTATAGGCTACAGGGGACTAGCGGGAGGTGGCACCGGGGAGCTGTTTTTT. Amino acid sequence: CASSIGYRGLAGGGTGELFF. The genes are TRBV19 and TRBJ2-2; 15 positions match TRBD2. Unmatched junction bases numbered 10, after V lost 1 base and J lost 4 bases. CDR1 is LNHDA and CDR2 is SQIVND in the germline V gene (reference sequence). CDR3 length equals 20 residues.

This chain joins TRBV11-2 and TRBJ2-7; D might be TRBD2 (5 bases). CDR1 is SGHAT and CDR2 is FQNNGV in the germline V gene. The V and J ends lost 6 bases and 3 bases respectively, with 12 bases between them. The length of the CDR3 is 13 residues. DNA for the CDR3: TGTGCCAGCAGTCTGAGGAGGTTCTACGAGCAGTACTTC. This encodes CASSLRRFYEQYF.

This chain connects TRBV6-1 to TRBJ1-5; D remains unclear. The CDR3 extends over 15 amino acids. Deletions cut 8 bases from V and 0 bases from J, with 14 bases between. CDR1 and CDR2 (germline): MNHNS, SASEGT. CDR3 nucleotides: TGTGCCAGCCGTCCGAGTCCTTATAGCAATCAGCCCCAGCATTTT. Translated: CASRPSPYSNQPQHF.

This sequence joins TRBV7-2 and TRBJ1-1; perhaps TRBD1 as D (5 bases). The CDR3 sequence is 15 residues long. CDR1 SGHTA and CDR2 FQGNSA come from the germline V gene. The V and J ends lost 4 bases and 4 bases respectively, with 16 bases between them. The DNA of the CDR3 is TGTGCCAGCAGCTCGGTGTTTTGGGGGGGCACTGAAGCTTTCTTT. This encodes CASSSVFWGGTEAFF.

This clone has at least ten counts. The chain links TRBV7-8 to TRBJ2-7, with TRBD1 matching over 8 bases. V lost 5 bases, J lost 7 bases, and 16 bases stayed unmatched. The CDR3 totals 16 residues. Germline CDR1 SGHVS, CDR2 FQNEAQ. The CDR3 spells CASSPLPGTGSEEQYF. CDR3 sequence (DNA): TGTGCCAGCAGCCCACTTCCCGGGACAGGCTCAGAGGAGCAGTACTTC.

The CDR3 coding sequence is TGTGCCAGCAGCTTAGACTCAGACGTCGAGCAGTACTTC. It translates to CASSLDSDVEQYF. The V and J genes are TRBV7-2 and TRBJ2-7; D is unclear. This CDR3 contains 13 residues. The V gene's germline CDR1 is SGHTA and CDR2 FQGNSA. V was trimmed by 1 base and J by 6 bases, leaving 10 bases between them.

The chain recombines TRBV5-5 with TRBJ1-4; D is unclear. The V end lost 8 bases, the J end lost 2 bases, and 16 bases lay between the germline ends. There are 15 residues in the CDR3. Germline CDR1 and CDR2: SGHKS and YYEKEE (reference sequence). The CDR3 loop is CASRTPASTNEKLFF. In DNA, the CDR3 is TGTGCCAGTCGGACCCCCGCGAGCACTAATGAAAAACTGTTTTTT.

Details on this clone: Different DNA sequences within this sample yield the same CDR3. The genes are TRBV7-3 and TRBJ2-5; no reliable D call. The germline V gene encodes CDR1 SGHTA and CDR2 FQGTGA. The CDR3 covers 13 residues. With 1 base removed from V and 5 bases from J, the gap between germline ends came to 8 bases. This chain's CDR3 is CASSLILGETQYF. The CDR3 DNA sequence: TGTGCCAGCAGCTTAATCTTGGGGGAGACCCAGTACTTC.

This clone has only a few counts. This chain connects TRBV19 to TRBJ2-7, with TRBD1 matching 10 bases. The germline CDR1 and CDR2 sequences are LNHDA and SQIVND (reference sequence). This CDR3 has 13 residues. The junction had 10 bases not matched to a gene; V was cut back by 5 bases and J by 12 bases. The CDR3 reads CASSARDRGVRYF. The CDR3 nucleotides are TGTGCCAGTAGTGCCCGGGACAGGGGAGTTCGGTACTTC.

The chain couples TRBV19 to TRBJ2-3, with a weak D call TRBD1 (5 bases). Trimming stripped 3 bases from V and 2 bases from J, with 12 bases between. From germline, CDR1 is LNHDA and CDR2 SQIVND (reference sequence). The CDR3 contains 15 residues. CDR3 DNA sequence: TGTGCCAGTAGTATTGCGGCAGGGATCACAGATACGCAGTATTTT. Amino acids: CASSIAAGITDTQYF.

V usage is TRBV19 and J usage is TRBJ1-5; 9 bases align to TRBD1. CDR1 and CDR2 (germline): LNHDA, SQIVND (reference sequence). The CDR3 is 14 amino acids. Unmatched junction bases numbered 3, after V lost 5 bases and J lost 4 bases. CDR3 sequence (DNA): TGTGCCAGTAGTCCACAGGGGGCGAATCAGCCCCAGCATTTT. Its protein is CASSPQGANQPQHF.

This clone showed up just once. V is TRBV5-1 and J is TRBJ2-3, with 8 bases aligning to TRBD2. The CDR3 contains 12 residues. Unmatched junction bases numbered 2, after V lost 6 bases and J lost 5 bases. The germline gives CDR1 SGHRS, CDR2 YFSETQ. Here the CDR3 reads CASNSGIDTQYF. For the CDR3, the DNA is TGCGCCAGCAATAGCGGGATAGATACGCAGTATTTT.

The CDR3 nucleotides are TGTGCCAGCAGCCCCACCCGGACAGGGACGGTACGCCGCTCCTTCTACGAGCAGTACTTC. This encodes CASSPTRTGTVRRSFYEQYF. The rearrangement uses TRBV14 and TRBJ2-7; 8 nucleotides line up with TRBD1. Germline V CDR1 and CDR2: SGHDN, FVKESK. J was trimmed by 3 bases and V by 4 bases; bases with no gene match: 23. The CDR3 extends over 20 amino acids. Combining the CDR3 with reference TRBV14 and TRBJ2-7 gives the whole variable domain EAGVTQFPSHSVIEKGQTVTLRCDPISGHDNLYWYRRVMGKEIKFLLHFVKESKQDESGMPNNRFLAERTGGTYSTLKVQPAELEDSGVYFCASSPTRTGTVRRSFYEQYFGPGTRLTVT.

This chain links TRBV19 with TRBJ1-4; maybe TRBD1 (6 bases). The CDR3 spans 13 residues. Trimming removed 7 bases at V and 4 bases at J, with 10 bases between. The V gene's germline CDR1 is LNHDA and CDR2 SQIVND (reference sequence). The CDR3 loop is CASTRGGNEKLFF. For the CDR3, the DNA is TGTGCCAGTACAAGAGGGGGTAATGAAAAACTGTTTTTT.

The chain joins TRBV5-4 to TRBJ2-1; D is unresolved. V was cut by 6 bases and J by 2 bases, with 24 bases left in between. The germline V gene has CDR1 SGHNT and CDR2 YYREEE (reference sequence). This CDR3 contains 18 residues. The CDR3 protein is CASTRTGGKKRAYNEQFF. CDR3 sequence (DNA): TGTGCCAGCACCCGCACTGGCGGAAAAAAACGGGCCTACAATGAGCAGTTCTTC.

The chain couples TRBV7-3 to TRBJ2-1, with 9 bases fitting TRBD1. The ends lost 5 bases at V and 6 bases at J; junction bases unmatched: 5. The CDR3 is made up of 14 amino acids. CDR1 and CDR2 from the germline V gene are SGHTA and FQGTGA. This chain's CDR3 is CASSPGTGSNEQFF. CDR3 coding DNA: TGTGCCAGCAGCCCCGGGACAGGGTCCAATGAGCAGTTCTTC.

This chain links TRBV6-5 with TRBJ2-2, with D unclear. The ends were cut back, 2 bases at V and 5 bases at J, with 9 bases in the middle. From germline, CDR1 is MNHEY and CDR2 SVGAGI. CDR3 size: 14 residues. This chain's CDR3 is CASSYQSETGELFF. In DNA, the CDR3 is TGTGCCAGCAGTTACCAGTCGGAGACCGGGGAGCTGTTTTTT.

The J gene is TRBJ1-2, the V gene TRBV30, with 10 bases fitting TRBD1. This CDR3 region has 14 residues. J was trimmed by 4 bases and V by 2 bases; bases with no gene match: 4. Germline lookup yields CDR1 GTSNPN and CDR2 SVGIG (reference sequence). The CDR3 DNA reads TGTGCCTGGAGTTGGACAGGGGGTAGCTATGGCTACACCTTC. Its protein product is CAWSWTGGSYGYTF.

Details on this clone: The identical CDR3 is also encoded by other nucleotide sequences in the sample. V usage is TRBV4-2 and J usage is TRBJ2-1; no firm D call. Trimming shortened V by 0 bases and J by 1 base, and 7 bases separated the two germline ends. The CDR3 loop spans 15 amino acids. Germline values: CDR1 LGHNA, CDR2 YNFKEQ. The CDR3 reads CASSQEGTSYNEQFF. Written as DNA, the CDR3 is TGTGCCAGCAGCCAAGAGGGTACGTCCTACAATGAGCAGTTCTTC.

The rearrangement joins TRBV25-1 to TRBJ1-2; no definite D call. Germline values: CDR1 MGHDK, CDR2 SYGVNS. The germline V and J ends were trimmed by 3 bases and 7 bases, with 15 bases remaining between them. This CDR3 has 14 residues. The CDR3 DNA follows: TGTGCCAGCAGTGACGTCAGCAGGCCAGGTGGCTACACCTTC. Encoded protein: CASSDVSRPGGYTF.

The J gene is TRBJ2-3, the V gene TRBV28; D not certain. Germline-derived CDR1 and CDR2 are MDHEN and SYDVKM. V gave up 2 bases and J gave up 4 bases, with 7 bases separating them. CDR3 length: 13 residues. As DNA, the CDR3 is TGTGCCAGCAGTTTAAGGACCCCAGATACGCAGTATTTT. Amino acids: CASSLRTPDTQYF.

J is TRBJ1-1 and V is TRBV18, with TRBD1 identical over 7 bases. Germline CDR1 reads KGHSH; CDR2 reads LQKENI. The CDR3 spans 16 residues. The trim removed 1 base at V and 7 bases at J, leaving 12 bases unmatched. CDR3 loop: CASSPRQGGGLGEAFF. In DNA form, the CDR3 reads TGTGCCAGCTCACCACGACAGGGAGGAGGACTTGGTGAAGCTTTCTTT.